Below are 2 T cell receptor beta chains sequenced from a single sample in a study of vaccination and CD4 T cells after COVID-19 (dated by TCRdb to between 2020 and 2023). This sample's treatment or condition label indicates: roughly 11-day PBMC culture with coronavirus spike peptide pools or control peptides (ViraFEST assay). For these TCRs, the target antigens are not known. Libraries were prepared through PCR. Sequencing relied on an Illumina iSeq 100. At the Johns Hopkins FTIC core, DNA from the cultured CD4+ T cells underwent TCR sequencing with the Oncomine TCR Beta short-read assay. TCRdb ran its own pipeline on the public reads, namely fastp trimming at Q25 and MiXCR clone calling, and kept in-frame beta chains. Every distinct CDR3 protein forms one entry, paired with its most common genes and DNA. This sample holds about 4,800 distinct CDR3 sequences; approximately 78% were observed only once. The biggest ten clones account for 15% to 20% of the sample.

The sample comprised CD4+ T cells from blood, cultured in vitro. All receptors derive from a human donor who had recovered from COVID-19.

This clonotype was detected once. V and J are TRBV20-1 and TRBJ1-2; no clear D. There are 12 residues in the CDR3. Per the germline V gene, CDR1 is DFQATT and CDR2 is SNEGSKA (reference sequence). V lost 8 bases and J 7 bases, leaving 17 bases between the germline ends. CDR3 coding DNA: TGCAGTCCTGACGGTCTGAAGAGTGGCTACACCTTC. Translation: CSPDGLKSGYTF.

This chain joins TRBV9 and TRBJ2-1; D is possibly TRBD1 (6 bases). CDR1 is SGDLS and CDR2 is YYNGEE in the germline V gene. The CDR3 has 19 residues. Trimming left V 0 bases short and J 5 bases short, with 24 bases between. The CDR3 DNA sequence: TGTGCCAGCAGCGTAGTACCCCCCTTAGGGGGAAGGGACCACAATGAGCAGTTCTTC. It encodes CASSVVPPLGGRDHNEQFF.